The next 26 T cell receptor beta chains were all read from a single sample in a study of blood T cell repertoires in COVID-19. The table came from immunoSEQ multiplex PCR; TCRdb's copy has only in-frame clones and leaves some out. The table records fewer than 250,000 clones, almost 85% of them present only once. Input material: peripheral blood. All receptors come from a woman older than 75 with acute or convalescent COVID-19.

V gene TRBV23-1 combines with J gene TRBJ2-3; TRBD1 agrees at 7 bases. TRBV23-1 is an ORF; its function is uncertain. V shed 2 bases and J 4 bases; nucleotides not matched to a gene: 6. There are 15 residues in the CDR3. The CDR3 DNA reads TGCGCCAGCAGTCAACGAATAACAGGGGCAGATACGCAGTATTTT. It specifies CASSQRITGADTQYF.

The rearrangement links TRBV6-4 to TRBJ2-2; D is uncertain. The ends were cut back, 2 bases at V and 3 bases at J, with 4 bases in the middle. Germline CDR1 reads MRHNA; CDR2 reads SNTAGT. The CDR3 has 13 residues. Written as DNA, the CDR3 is TGTGCCAGCAGTGACACATACACCGGGGAGCTGTTTTTT. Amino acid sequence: CASSDTYTGELFF.

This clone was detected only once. The CDR3 sequence: CASSPPGLAGIKETQYF. Written as DNA, the CDR3 is TGTGCCAGCTCACCCCCTGGTTTAGCGGGGATTAAAGAGACCCAGTACTTC. This rearrangement joins TRBV18 to TRBJ2-5, with 8 nucleotides matching TRBD2. V lost 3 bases and J lost 3; bases outside the gene matches: 12. Looked up from germline, CDR1 is KGHSH and CDR2 is LQKENI. The CDR3 runs to 17 residues.

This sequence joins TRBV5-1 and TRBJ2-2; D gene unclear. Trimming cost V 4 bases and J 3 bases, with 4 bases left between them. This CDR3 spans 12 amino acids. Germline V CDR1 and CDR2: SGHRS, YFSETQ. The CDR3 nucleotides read TGCGCCAGCAGCACTTACACCGGGGAGCTGTTTTTT. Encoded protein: CASSTYTGELFF.

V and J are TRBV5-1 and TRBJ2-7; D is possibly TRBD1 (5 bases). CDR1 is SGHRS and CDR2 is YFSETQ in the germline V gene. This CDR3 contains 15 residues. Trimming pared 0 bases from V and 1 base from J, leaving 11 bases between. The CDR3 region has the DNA TGCGCCAGCAGCTTGGGACAGATCGTTTCCTACGAGCAGTACTTC. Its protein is CASSLGQIVSYEQYF.

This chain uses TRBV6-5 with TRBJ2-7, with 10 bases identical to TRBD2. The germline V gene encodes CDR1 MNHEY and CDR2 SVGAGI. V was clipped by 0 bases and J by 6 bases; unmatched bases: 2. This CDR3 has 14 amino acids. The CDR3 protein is CASSYSRTSGEQYF. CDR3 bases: TGTGCCAGCAGTTACTCGCGGACTAGCGGCGAGCAGTACTTC.

CDR3 nucleotides: TGCGCCAGCAGCTTGGGGGGAAGCGGGAACACTGAAGCTTTCTTT. Encoded protein: CASSLGGSGNTEAFF. J is TRBJ1-1 and V is TRBV5-1; no clear D gene. The CDR3 length is 15 residues. Germline V gene lookup returns CDR1 SGHRS and CDR2 YFSETQ. Trimming shortened V by 0 bases and J by 1 base, and 10 bases separated the two germline ends.

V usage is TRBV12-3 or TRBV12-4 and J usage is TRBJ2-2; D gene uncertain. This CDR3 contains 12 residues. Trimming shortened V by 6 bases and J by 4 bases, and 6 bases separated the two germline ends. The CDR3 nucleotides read TGTGCCAGCAGCACGGGCACCGGGGAGCTGTTTTTT. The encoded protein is CASSTGTGELFF.

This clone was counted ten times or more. CDR3 DNA sequence: TGTGCCAGCAGCCAAGAGACTAGCGGTACCGTAGACGAGCAGTACTTC. Translating it yields CASSQETSGTVDEQYF. The V gene is TRBV4-2, the J gene TRBJ2-7; 9 bases agree with TRBD2. The ends lost 0 bases at V and 5 bases at J; junction bases unmatched: 8. CDR1 is LGHNA and CDR2 is YNFKEQ in the germline V gene. This CDR3 contains 16 residues.

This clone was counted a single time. The CDR3 nucleotides read TGTGCCAGCAAGACAGGGGGAAATAGCAATCAGCCCCAGCATTTT. Its protein product is CASKTGGNSNQPQHF. V gene TRBV28 combines with J gene TRBJ1-5; 9 nucleotides match TRBD1. The CDR3 runs 15 residues. Trimming took 7 bases from V and 0 from J; bases not matched to a gene: 4. Looked up from germline, CDR1 is MDHEN and CDR2 is SYDVKM.

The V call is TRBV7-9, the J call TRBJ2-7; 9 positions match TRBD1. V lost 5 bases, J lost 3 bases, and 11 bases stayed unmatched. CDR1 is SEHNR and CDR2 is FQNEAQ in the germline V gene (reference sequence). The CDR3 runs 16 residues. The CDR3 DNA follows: TGTGCCAGCAGCCCCTCCACTGGGACAGGGATCTACGAGCAGTACTTC. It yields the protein CASSPSTGTGIYEQYF.

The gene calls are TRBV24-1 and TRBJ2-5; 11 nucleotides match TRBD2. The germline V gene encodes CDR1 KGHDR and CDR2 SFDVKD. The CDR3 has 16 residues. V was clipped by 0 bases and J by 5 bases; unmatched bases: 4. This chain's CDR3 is CATSDLLAGGSETQYF. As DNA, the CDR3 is TGTGCCACCAGTGATTTGCTAGCGGGAGGTAGTGAGACCCAGTACTTC.

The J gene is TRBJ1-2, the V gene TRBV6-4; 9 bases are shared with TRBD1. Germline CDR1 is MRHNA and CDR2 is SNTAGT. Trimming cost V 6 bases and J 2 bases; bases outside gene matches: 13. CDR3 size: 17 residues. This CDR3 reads CASSPSPGQGLNYGYTF. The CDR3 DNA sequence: TGTGCCAGCAGCCCATCCCCAGGACAGGGGCTCAACTATGGCTACACCTTC.

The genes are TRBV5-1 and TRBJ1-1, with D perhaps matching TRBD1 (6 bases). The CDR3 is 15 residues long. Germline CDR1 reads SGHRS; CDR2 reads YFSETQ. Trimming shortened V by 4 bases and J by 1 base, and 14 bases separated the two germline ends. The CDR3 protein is CASSAIIQGNTEAFF. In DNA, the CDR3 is TGCGCCAGCAGCGCCATCATACAGGGGAACACTGAAGCTTTCTTT.

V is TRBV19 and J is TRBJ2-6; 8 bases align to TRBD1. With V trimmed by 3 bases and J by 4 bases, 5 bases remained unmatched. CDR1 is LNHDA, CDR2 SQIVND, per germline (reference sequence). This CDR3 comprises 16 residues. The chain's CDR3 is CASSIQGAQGANVLTF. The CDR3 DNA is TGTGCCAGTAGTATCCAGGGGGCGCAAGGGGCCAACGTCCTGACTTTC.

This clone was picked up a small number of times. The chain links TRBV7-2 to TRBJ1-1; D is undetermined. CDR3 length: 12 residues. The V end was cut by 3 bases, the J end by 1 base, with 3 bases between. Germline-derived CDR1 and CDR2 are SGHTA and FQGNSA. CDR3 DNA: TGTGCCAGCAGCTTCAAGAACACTGAAGCTTTCTTT. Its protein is CASSFKNTEAFF.

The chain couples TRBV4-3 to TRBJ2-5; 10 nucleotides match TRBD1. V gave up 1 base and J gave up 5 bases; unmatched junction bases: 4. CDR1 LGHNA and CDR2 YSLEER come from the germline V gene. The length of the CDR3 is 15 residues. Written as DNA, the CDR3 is TGCGCCAGCAGCCAAGCCGACAGGGGGCTGGAGACCCAGTACTTC. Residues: CASSQADRGLETQYF.

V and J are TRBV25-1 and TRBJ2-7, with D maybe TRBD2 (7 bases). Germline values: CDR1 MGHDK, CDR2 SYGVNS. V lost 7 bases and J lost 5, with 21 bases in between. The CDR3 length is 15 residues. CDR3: CASNPIWGGRDEQYF. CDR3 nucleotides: TGTGCCAGCAACCCAATCTGGGGGGGCAGAGACGAGCAGTACTTC.

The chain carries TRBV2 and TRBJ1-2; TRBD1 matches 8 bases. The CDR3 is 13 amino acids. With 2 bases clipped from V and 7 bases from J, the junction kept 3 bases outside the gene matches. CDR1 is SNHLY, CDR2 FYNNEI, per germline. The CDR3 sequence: CASSEQGASGYTF. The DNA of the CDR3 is TGTGCCAGCAGTGAACAGGGGGCGTCTGGCTACACCTTC.

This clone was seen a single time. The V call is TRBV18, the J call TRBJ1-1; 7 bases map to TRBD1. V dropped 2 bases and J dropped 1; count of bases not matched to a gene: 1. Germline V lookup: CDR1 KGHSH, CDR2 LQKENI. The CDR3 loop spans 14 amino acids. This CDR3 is CASSPRTGNTEAFF. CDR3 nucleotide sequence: TGTGCCAGCTCACCAAGGACAGGGAACACTGAAGCTTTCTTT.

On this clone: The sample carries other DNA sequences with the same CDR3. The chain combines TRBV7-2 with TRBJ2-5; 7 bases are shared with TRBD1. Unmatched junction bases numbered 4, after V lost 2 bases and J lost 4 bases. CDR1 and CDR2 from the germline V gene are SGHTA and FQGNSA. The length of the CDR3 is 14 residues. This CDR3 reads CASSLSSGGETQYF. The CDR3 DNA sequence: TGTGCCAGCAGCTTATCTTCAGGGGGAGAGACCCAGTACTTC.

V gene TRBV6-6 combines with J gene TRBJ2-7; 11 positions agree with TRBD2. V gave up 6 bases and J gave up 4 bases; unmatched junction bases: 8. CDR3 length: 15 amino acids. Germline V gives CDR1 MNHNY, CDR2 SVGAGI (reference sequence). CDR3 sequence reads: CASSPGLAGGYEQYF. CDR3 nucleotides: TGTGCCAGCAGCCCCGGGCTAGCGGGAGGTTACGAGCAGTACTTC.

CDR3 protein: CASSQDRDRGLTNEKLFF. DNA for the CDR3: TGCGCCAGCAGCCAAGATAGGGACAGGGGTCTGACTAATGAAAAACTGTTTTTT. The chain has TRBV4-3 and TRBJ1-4, with 10 bases aligning to TRBD1. Germline V gene lookup returns CDR1 LGHNA and CDR2 YSLEER. Trimming at V came to 0 bases and at J to 2 bases, leaving 6 bases not matched to a gene. This CDR3 comprises 18 residues.

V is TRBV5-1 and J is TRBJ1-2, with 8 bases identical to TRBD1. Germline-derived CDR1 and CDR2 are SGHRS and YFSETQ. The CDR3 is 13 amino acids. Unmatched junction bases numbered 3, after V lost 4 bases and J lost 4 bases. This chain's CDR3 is CASSIQGAYGYTF. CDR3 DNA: TGCGCCAGCAGCATCCAGGGGGCCTATGGCTACACCTTC.

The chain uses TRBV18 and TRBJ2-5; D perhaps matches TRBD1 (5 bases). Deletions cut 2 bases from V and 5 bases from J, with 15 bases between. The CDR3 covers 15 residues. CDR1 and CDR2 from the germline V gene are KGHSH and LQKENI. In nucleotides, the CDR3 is TGTGCCAGCTCACCATCCCCCTCCCCAGGGGAGACCCAGTACTTC. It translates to CASSPSPSPGETQYF.

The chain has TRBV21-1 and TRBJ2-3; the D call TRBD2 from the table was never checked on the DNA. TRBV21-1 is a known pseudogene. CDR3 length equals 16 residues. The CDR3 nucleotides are TGTGCCAGCAGCAAAAACGGGGTCGGGATATCAGATACGCAGTATTTT. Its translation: CASSKNGVGISDTQYF.